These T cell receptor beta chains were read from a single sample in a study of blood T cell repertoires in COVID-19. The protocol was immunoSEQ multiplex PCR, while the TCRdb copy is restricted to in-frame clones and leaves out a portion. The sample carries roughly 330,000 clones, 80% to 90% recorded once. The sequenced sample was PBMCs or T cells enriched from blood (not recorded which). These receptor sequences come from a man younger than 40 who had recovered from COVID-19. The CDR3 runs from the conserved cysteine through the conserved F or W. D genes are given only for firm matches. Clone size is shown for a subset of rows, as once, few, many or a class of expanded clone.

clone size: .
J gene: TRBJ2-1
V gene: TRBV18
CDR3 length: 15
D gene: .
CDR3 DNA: TGTGCCAGCTCACCAACCGGGGGTTTCTACAATGAGCAGTTCTTC
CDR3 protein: CASSPTGGFYNEQFF

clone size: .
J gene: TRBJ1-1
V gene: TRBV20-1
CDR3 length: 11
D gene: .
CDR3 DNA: TGTGCTGGACTGATGAACACTGAAGCTTTCTTT
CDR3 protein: CAGLMNTEAFF

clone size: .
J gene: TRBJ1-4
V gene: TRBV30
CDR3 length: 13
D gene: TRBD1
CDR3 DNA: TGTGCCTGGATGGGACAGGGACGAGAAAAACTGTTTTTT
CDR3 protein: CAWMGQGREKLFF

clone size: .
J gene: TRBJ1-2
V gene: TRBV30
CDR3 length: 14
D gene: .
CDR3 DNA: TGTGCCTGGAGGTACAAGGAGGGCCTCTATGGCTACACCTTC
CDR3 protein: CAWRYKEGLYGYTF

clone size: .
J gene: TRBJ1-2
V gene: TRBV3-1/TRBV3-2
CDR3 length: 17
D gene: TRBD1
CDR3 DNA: TGTGCCAGCAGCCAAGCTGACAGGGGGCAGGGTAACTATGGCTACACCTTC
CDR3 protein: CASSQADRGQGNYGYTF

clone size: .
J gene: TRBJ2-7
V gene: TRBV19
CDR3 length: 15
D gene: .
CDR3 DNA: TGTGCCAGTAGTCCCGAGGGGGGGGTCCCCTACGAGCAGTACTTC
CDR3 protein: CASSPEGGVPYEQYF

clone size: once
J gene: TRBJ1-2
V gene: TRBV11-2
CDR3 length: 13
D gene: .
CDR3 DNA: TGTGCCAGCAGCCTGGGGCAGGGAGGCGGCTACACCTTC
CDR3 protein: CASSLGQGGGYTF

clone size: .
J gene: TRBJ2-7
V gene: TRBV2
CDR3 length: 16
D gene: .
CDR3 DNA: TGTGCCAGCAGTGAAGCTCTGGCCAGGTTATCCTACGAGCAGTACTTC
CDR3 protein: CASSEALARLSYEQYF

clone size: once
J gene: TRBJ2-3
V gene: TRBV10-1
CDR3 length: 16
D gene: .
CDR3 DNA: TGCGCCAGCAGTGATGGGGGCCCAAACGGCACAGATACGCAGTATTTT
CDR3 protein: CASSDGGPNGTDTQYF

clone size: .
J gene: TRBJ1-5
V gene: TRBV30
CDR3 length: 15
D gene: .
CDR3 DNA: TGTGCCTGGAGTGCGCTCGGGAATAGCAATCAGCCCCAGCATTTT
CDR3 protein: CAWSALGNSNQPQHF

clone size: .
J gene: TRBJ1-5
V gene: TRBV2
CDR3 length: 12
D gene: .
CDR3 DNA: TGTGCCAGCAGTGATGAGGGATCAGCCCAGCATTTT
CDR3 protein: CASSDEGSAQHF

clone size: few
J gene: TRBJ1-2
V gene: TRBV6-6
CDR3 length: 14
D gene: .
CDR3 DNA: TGTGCCAGCAGATCGGGCTCCACAGGTCATGGCTACACCTTC
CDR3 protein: CASRSGSTGHGYTF

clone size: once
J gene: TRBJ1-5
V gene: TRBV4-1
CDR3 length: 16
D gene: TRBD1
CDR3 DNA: TGCGCCAGCAGCCAAGATTTTGGACAGGTGAATCAGCCCCAGCATTTT
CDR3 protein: CASSQDFGQVNQPQHF

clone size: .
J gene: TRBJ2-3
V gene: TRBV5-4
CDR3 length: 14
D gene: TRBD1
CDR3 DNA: TGTGCCAGCAGACGGACAGGGAGCACAGATACGCAGTATTTT
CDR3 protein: CASRRTGSTDTQYF

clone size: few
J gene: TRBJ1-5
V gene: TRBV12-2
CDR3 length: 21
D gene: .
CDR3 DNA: TGTGCAAGTCGCTTCCAACCTCCGGGACAGGGGTACCCTTATAGCAATCAGCCCCAGCATTTT
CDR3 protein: CASRFQPPGQGYPYSNQPQHF

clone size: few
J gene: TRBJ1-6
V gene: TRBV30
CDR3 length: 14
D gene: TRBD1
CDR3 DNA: TGTGCCTGGAGTGACGGGACAGGGGCGGACGCAGACCACTTT
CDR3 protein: CAWSDGTGADADHF

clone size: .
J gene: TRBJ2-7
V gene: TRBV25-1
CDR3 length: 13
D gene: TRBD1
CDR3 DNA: TGTGCCAGCAGCCAACAGGGGAAATACGAGCAGTACTTC
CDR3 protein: CASSQQGKYEQYF

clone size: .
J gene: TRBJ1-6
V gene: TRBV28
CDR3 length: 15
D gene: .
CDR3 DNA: TGTGCCAGCAGTTATCTGGGCAGGCGGGGATCACCCCTCCACTTT
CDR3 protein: CASSYLGRRGSPLHF

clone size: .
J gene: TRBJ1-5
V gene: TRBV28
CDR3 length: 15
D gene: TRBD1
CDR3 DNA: TGTGCCAGCAGTTTGACAGGGGGGGGCAATCAGCCCCAGCATTTT
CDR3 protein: CASSLTGGGNQPQHF

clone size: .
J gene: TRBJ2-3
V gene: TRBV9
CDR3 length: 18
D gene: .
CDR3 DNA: TGTGCCAGCAGCCCTCCGCGGGGCTCTCGTCGTAGCACAGATACGCAGTATTTT
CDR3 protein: CASSPPRGSRRSTDTQYF

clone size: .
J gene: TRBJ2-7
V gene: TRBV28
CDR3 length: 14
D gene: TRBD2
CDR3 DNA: TGTGCCAGCAGTCCAATCAGGACTAGCTACGAGCAGTACTTC
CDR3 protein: CASSPIRTSYEQYF

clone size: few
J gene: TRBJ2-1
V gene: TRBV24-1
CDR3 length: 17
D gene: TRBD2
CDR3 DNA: TGTGCCACCAGTGACCCCTCCCCAGCGGGGGGGTTGGGTGAGCAGTTCTTC
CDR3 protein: CATSDPSPAGGLGEQFF

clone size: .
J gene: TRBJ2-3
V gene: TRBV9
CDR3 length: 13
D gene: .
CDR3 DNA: TGTGCCAGCAGCGTGGCCCCTCAAGATACGCAGTATTTT
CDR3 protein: CASSVAPQDTQYF